These 4 T cell receptor beta chains came from one sample sequenced in a study of cytomegalovirus exposure and HLA in healthy donors. PCR was performed using 60 Vbeta and 13 Jbeta primers. Produced via immunoSEQ multiplex PCR; TCRdb's table is partial and in-frame only. The sample contains approximately 200,000 clones, under 90% of which appear only once. Sample: PBMCs. Receptors originate from a human donor in good health.

This clone was seen only a few times. V usage is TRBV27 and J usage is TRBJ1-3, with 10 bases fitting TRBD1. J was trimmed by 7 bases and V by 8 bases; bases with no gene match: 8. Per germline, CDR1 MNHEY and CDR2 SMNVEV (reference sequence). The CDR3 runs 14 residues. The CDR3 spells CASAPWTGGNTIYF. Here the CDR3 DNA reads TGTGCCAGCGCACCTTGGACAGGGGGTAACACCATATATTTT.

This clone showed up just a few times. The rearrangement links TRBV7-9 to TRBJ2-2; the D is unclear. Trimming removed 3 bases from V and 0 bases from J, with 11 bases in between. CDR1 and CDR2 (germline): SEHNR, FQNEAQ (reference sequence). The CDR3 has 16 amino acids. The CDR3 region has the DNA TGTGCCAGCAGCTTCTACGACATCACGAACACCGGGGAGCTGTTTTTT. Translation gives CASSFYDITNTGELFF.

V usage is TRBV19 and J usage is TRBJ2-6, with a weak D call TRBD2 (5 bases). Trimming removed 3 bases from V and 0 bases from J, with 12 bases in between. This CDR3 spans 17 amino acids. Germline CDR1 LNHDA, CDR2 SQIVND (reference sequence). This CDR3 reads CASSMRVSPSGANVLTF. Here the CDR3 DNA reads TGTGCCAGTAGTATGCGGGTCTCGCCCTCTGGGGCCAACGTCCTGACTTTC. Looking up the rest from reference TRBV19 and TRBJ2-6 gives the full variable domain: DGGITQSPKYLFRKEGQNVTLSCEQNLNHDAMYWYRQDPGQGLRLIYYSQIVNDFQKGDIAEGYSVSREKKESFPLTVTSAQKNPTAFYLCASSMRVSPSGANVLTFGAGSRLTVL.

Of note for this clone: At one end the junction does not follow the germline gene, possibly because of a read error. The V and J genes are TRBV7-9 and TRBJ2-7; D is perhaps TRBD2 (6 bases). The CDR3 is 13 amino acids. Germline CDR1 is SEHNR and CDR2 is FQNEAQ (reference sequence). CDR3 sequence (DNA): TGTTCCAGCTGGGCACTAGCCGTCGACGAGCAGTACTTC. It encodes CSSWALAVDEQYF.